What follows describes a single TCR beta chain. CDR1 and CDR2 (germline): SGHRS, YFSETQ. The ends were cut back, 1 base at V and 2 bases at J, with 13 bases in the middle. This CDR3 is 15 amino acids long. This record comes from a study of T cell changes during pregnancy in multiple sclerosis. The data were produced by immunoSEQ multiplex PCR, yet TCRdb's version contains in-frame clones alone and is incomplete. There are 50,000 to 65,000 clones in the sample; around 96% occur only once, and roughly 2.3% lies in the top ten. This sequence was found in a female donor with multiple sclerosis, enrolled in a pregnancy study. Sequenced material: CD8+ T cells from peripheral blood mononuclear cells, taken after pregnancy. The rearrangement joins TRBV5-1 to TRBJ2-7; TRBD1 is a possible D gene (6 bases). The CDR3 DNA reads TGCGCCAGCAGCTTGTTTCAGGGGACAACCTACGAGCAGTACTTC. It encodes CASSLFQGTTYEQYF.